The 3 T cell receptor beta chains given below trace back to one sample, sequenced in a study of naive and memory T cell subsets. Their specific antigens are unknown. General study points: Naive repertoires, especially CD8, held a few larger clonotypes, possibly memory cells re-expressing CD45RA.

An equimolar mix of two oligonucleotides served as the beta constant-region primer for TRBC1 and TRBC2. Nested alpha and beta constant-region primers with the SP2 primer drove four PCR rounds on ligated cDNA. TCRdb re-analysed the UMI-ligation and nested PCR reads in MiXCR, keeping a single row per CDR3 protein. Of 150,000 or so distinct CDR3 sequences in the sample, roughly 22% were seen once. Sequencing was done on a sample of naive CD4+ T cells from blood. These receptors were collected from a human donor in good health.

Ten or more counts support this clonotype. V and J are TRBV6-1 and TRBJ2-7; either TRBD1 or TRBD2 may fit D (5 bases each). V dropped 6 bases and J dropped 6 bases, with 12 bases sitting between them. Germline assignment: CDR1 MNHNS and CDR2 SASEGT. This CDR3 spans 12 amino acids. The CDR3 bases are TGTGCCAGCAGATATGGGGACGTCGAGCAGTACTTC. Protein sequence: CASRYGDVEQYF.

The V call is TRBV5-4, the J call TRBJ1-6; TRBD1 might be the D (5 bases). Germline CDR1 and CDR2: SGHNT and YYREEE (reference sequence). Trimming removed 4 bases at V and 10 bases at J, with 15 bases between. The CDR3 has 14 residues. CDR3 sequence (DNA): TGTGCCAGCAGCCAGCCCAGGGAGGGGTCACCCCTCCACTTT. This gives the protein CASSQPREGSPLHF.

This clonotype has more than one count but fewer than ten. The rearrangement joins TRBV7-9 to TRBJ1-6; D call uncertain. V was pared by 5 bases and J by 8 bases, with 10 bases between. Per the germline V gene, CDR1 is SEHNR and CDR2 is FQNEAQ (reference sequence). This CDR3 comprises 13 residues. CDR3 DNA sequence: TGTGCCAGCAGCCTAGAGGGTGATTCACCCCTCCACTTT. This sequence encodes CASSLEGDSPLHF.